The 9 T cell receptor beta chains below come from one sample, sequenced in a study of shared clonotypes between healthy human individuals. The protocol was immunoSEQ multiplex PCR, while the TCRdb copy is restricted to in-frame clones and leaves out a portion. Of roughly 480,000 clones in the sample, 65% to 80% were seen once. The material sequenced was PBMCs. The receptors were gathered from a woman aged 40 to 49 in good health. Some clones in this sample may be carry-over from other donors' samples.

The V gene is TRBV19, the J gene TRBJ1-1, with D possibly matching TRBD1 (6 bases). The CDR3 spans 17 residues. Looked up from germline, CDR1 is LNHDA and CDR2 is SQIVND (reference sequence). V lost 7 bases and J lost 0, with 21 bases in between. The CDR3, as DNA: TGTGCCAGTACCCGAAGGAGGCGGACAGTCATGAACACTGAAGCTTTCTTT. Translation gives CASTRRRRTVMNTEAFF.

The chain employs TRBV28 and TRBJ1-1; perhaps TRBD1 as D (5 bases). V lost 10 bases, J lost 1 base, and 13 bases lay in between. Germline loops: CDR1 MDHEN, CDR2 SYDVKM. This CDR3 region has 13 residues. CDR3 residues: CATLGTANTEAFF. The CDR3 DNA sequence: TGTGCCACCCTGGGGACGGCGAACACTGAAGCTTTCTTT.

This sequence joins TRBV19 and TRBJ1-5, with unresolved D. The CDR3 has 12 amino acids. Germline CDR1 is LNHDA and CDR2 is SQIVND (reference sequence). V was clipped by 5 bases and J by 4 bases, with 6 bases between them. The DNA for the CDR3 is TGTGCCAGTAGTGACATAAATCAGCCCCAGCATTTT. It is translated as CASSDINQPQHF.

This clone was seen a few times. The chain carries TRBV25-1 and TRBJ1-1; D not resolved. The CDR3 has 11 amino acids. V lost 2 bases, J lost 6 bases, and 4 bases lay in between. Germline CDR1 and CDR2: MGHDK and SYGVNS. CDR3 bases: TGTGCCAGCAGTGAAGGCTCTGAAGCTTTCTTT. Translated, it gives CASSEGSEAFF.

The DNA for the CDR3 is TGTGCCAGCAGCGTAGTAGGGGGCGCGCTCAATGAGCAGTTCTTC. Translating gives CASSVVGGALNEQFF. The rearrangement links TRBV9 to TRBJ2-1; TRBD1 matches at 7 bases. The CDR3 is 15 amino acids. Germline trimming cut 0 bases from V and 6 bases from J; bases unmatched to any gene: 6. Germline CDR1 is SGDLS and CDR2 is YYNGEE.

This sequence joins TRBV7-9 and TRBJ2-7; D is uncertain. The V gene's germline CDR1 is SEHNR and CDR2 FQNEAQ (reference sequence). The length of the CDR3 is 15 residues. V was cut by 2 bases and J by 4 bases, with 15 bases left in between. The CDR3 protein is CASSLTGDITYEQYF. In nucleotides, the CDR3 is TGTGCCAGCAGCTTAACTGGGGATATCACTTACGAGCAGTACTTC. The variable domain in full, completed from reference TRBV7-9 and TRBJ2-7, reads DTGVSQNPRHKITKRGQNVTFRCDPISEHNRLYWYRQTLGQGPEFLTYFQNEAQLEKSRLLSDRFSAERPKGSFSTLEIQRTEQGDSAMYLCASSLTGDITYEQYFGPGTRLTVT.

Of note for this clone: At one boundary the junction diverges from the germline segment, which might be a read error. The chain joins TRBV5-8 to TRBJ2-2, with TRBD2 matching 11 bases. Germline V gene lookup returns CDR1 SGHTS and CDR2 YDEGEE. CDR3 length: 17 residues. CDR3 sequence: CASSSLGTSGSTGELSF. The CDR3 region has the DNA TGTGCCAGCAGCTCCCTCGGGACTAGCGGTTCCACCGGGGAGCTGTCTTTT.

As concerns this clone: Distinct nucleotide sequences in the sample also encode this CDR3. This sequence joins TRBV5-1 and TRBJ2-3; D is undetermined. V gave up 0 bases and J gave up 0 bases, with 8 bases separating them. CDR1 and CDR2 from the germline V gene are SGHRS and YFSETQ. There are 15 residues in the CDR3. As DNA, the CDR3 is TGCGCCAGCAGCTTGGCCAGCGCGAGCACAGATACGCAGTATTTT. Residues: CASSLASASTDTQYF.

The chain uses TRBV9 and TRBJ2-7; D not resolved. The CDR3 spans 15 residues. Germline CDR1 and CDR2: SGDLS and YYNGEE. Trimming cost V 0 bases and J 2 bases, with 12 bases left between them. The CDR3 region has the DNA TGTGCCAGCAGCGTAGCTACAGCCAGCACCTACGAGCAGTACTTC. Translating gives CASSVATASTYEQYF.